This T cell receptor beta chain was sequenced in a study of regulatory T cells in long-lasting Graves disease. Construction of TCR beta libraries relied on iRepertoire HTBI primers and on Arm-PCR targeting CDR3 regions. TCRdb processed the multiplex PCR reads anew with MiXCR; each CDR3 protein has one entry. The sample comprises 500,000 to 800,000 distinct CDR3 sequences, about 30% of which are singletons, and roughly 41% rests with the top ten. This clonotype has a handful of counts. Time point denoted: persistent/refractory GD, antithyroid drugs over 5 years with positive TRAb. There was RNA extracted from PBMCs, and the TCR library was made from it. Here the sequenced sample was peripheral blood mononuclear cells (PBMCs), taken when the disease was refractory, from a patient treated with antithyroid drugs. The TCR was taken from a female donor with Graves disease.

CDR3 sequence reads: CASSLRAGPNQPQHF. In nucleotides, the CDR3 is TGTGCCAGCAGCTTACGTGCAGGACCCAATCAGCCCCAGCATTTT. The chain carries TRBV7-2 and TRBJ1-5; D unresolved. Between the trimmed V and J ends, which lost 2 bases and 3 bases, there was a span of 11 bases. The CDR3 has 15 amino acids. Germline V gene data show CDR1 as SGHTA and CDR2 as FQGNSA.